This TCR beta chain was sequenced in a study of T cells in localized non-small cell lung cancer. Germline CDR1 and CDR2: SGDLS and YYNGEE. The CDR3 is made up of 14 amino acids. V gave up 3 bases and J gave up 4 bases; unmatched junction bases: 4. The study, taken as a whole, reports: Appearances in adjacent lung were noted for a median around 55 of the top 100 tumor clones. The highest T cell clonality was in uninvolved adjacent lung, above tumor. Sequencing was limited to one tumor region, leaving the possibility of heterogeneity open.

This table comes from immunoSEQ multiplex PCR, and its TCRdb copy is limited to in-frame clones, with some not included. Of roughly 30,000 clones detected, roughly nine tenths appear once; the ten largest clones hold approximately 5.4%. To note about this clone: Its antigen remains unknown.

This specimen consisted of PBMCs, obtained before any cancer treatment. The rearrangement links TRBV9 to TRBJ2-5, with 9 bases lining up with TRBD2. The clonotype originates from a man between 35 and 75 years old with stage II lung adenocarcinoma. CDR3 sequence (DNA): TGTGCCAGCAGCGGTAGCGGGAGTGGAGAGACCCAGTACTTC. Translating gives CASSGSGSGETQYF.